The TCR beta chain under discussion was sequenced for a study of blood T cell repertoires in COVID-19 (dated by TCRdb to 2020 to 2021). Study-level background: Collaborator samples came from the United States, Italy and Spain and covered acute and convalescent phases of COVID-19. The prospective study material was composed of cDNA or gDNA derived from T cells, B-cell-depleted T cells, or PBMCs. Subjects who had been exposed to COVID-19, were actively infected with it, or had recovered from it provided the deeply sampled blood TCRbeta repertoires that made up the dataset. The repertoires were released in a freely available public database intended as a resource for research on the immune response to SARS-CoV-2. The samples were drawn from the first 160 participants of the ongoing ImmuneRACE study and from under 1,500 subjects provided by 6 global collaborators. Nearly every sample came with metadata listing a de-identified subject ID, COVID-19 status, age in years and sex. HLA class I and class II types, where available, came from metadata supplied by the sample provider rather than from assay-based typing.

Enrolling through a virtual design, the prospective study's participants ranged in age from about 18 to 100 years and lived across roughly 24 United States geographic areas. Cohort assignment in the prospective study relied on participant-reported clinical history from a screening survey and a study questionnaire. ImmuneRACE Cohort 3 recovered participants were defined by two consecutive negative NP/OP PCR tests, healthcare professional clearance, or symptom resolution. Each participant in the prospective study had whole blood, serum and a nasopharyngeal or oropharyngeal swab collected by mobile phlebotomists. Over a roughly 2-month period, participants in the prospective study had the option of providing additional blood draws and questionnaires. Prospective study blood samples were shipped either frozen or at room temperature before DNA extraction. The immunoSEQ Assay, a bias-controlled multiplex PCR, was used to amplify TCRbeta CDR3 regions from genomic DNA. The original methods were these. Nucleated cell counts per sample were estimated from amplification of reference gene primers within the assay. To quantify the absolute abundance of each unique TCRbeta CDR3 rearrangement, sequence reads were collapsed and filtered. Productive Simpson clonality was computed per sample as the square root of Simpson's diversity index over productive rearrangements. TCRdb holds this immuneACCESS table with in-frame rearrangements only. Some clones are missing; in checked studies, unresolved V genes explain under half, and the rest has no known cause. The V and J calls and clone size come from that table; D and trimming were worked out from the DNA. The sample table shows fewer than 450,000 clones, and less than 95% are seen once. Approximately 0.65% of the sample lies in the top ten.

Concerning this clone: This clone's antigen is unknown. Base qualities were left out, and no much larger clone turns up one base away.

General findings and caveats noted by the study authors: The quantity of clinical and demographic metadata differed by source and by participant and was supplied without curation.

The CDR3 measures 14 amino acids from cysteine to phenylalanine. The only DNA kept is the CDR3, 42 bases in frame from the first base. CDR1 and CDR2 are read off the germline V gene as WSHSY and SAAADI. Between the V and J ends, shortened by 3 bases and 0 bases respectively, the junction contains 8 bases. The TCR comes from a man between 18 and 35 years old who had recovered from COVID-19. The sequencing sample was made of PBMCs or T cells enriched from blood (not recorded which). The chain is assembled from TRBV10-2 and TRBJ1-2, with no confident D gene call. The bases are TGCGCCAGCAGTGAAGACACGTCTAACTATGGCTACACCTTC. Protein translation: CASSEDTSNYGYTF.